These 18 T cell receptor beta chains were all obtained from the same sample, sequenced in a study of cytomegalovirus exposure and HLA in healthy donors. This PCR relied on a set of 60 Vbeta primers and 13 Jbeta primers. TCRdb's table, derived via immunoSEQ multiplex PCR, lists solely in-frame clones and lacks some. The sample shows 170,000 or so clones, roughly 80% of them seen only once. Sequenced: PBMCs. Receptor source: a man aged 40-49 years in good health and CMV-seronegative.

This chain connects TRBV4-3 to TRBJ2-2; 9 positions agree with TRBD1. V gave up 3 bases and J gave up 5 bases; unmatched junction bases: 7. This CDR3 spans 16 amino acids. Germline V gene sequence: CDR1 LGHNA, CDR2 YSLEER. CDR3 region: CASSQPGQGRTGELFF. CDR3 nucleotides: TGCGCCAGCAGCCAGCCGGGACAGGGAAGGACCGGGGAGCTGTTTTTT.

This clone was counted once. V and J are TRBV29-1 and TRBJ1-1, with unresolved D. CDR3 length: 12 residues. Trimming cost V 4 bases and J 4 bases, with 10 bases left between them. Germline V gives CDR1 SQVTM, CDR2 ANQGSEA. CDR3 sequence: CSVGWGGTEAFF. Written as DNA, the CDR3 is TGCAGCGTTGGATGGGGAGGCACTGAAGCTTTCTTT. The variable domain in full, with the rest retrieved from reference TRBV29-1 and TRBJ1-1, is SAVISQKPSRDICQRGTSLTIQCQVDSQVTMMFWYRQQPGQSLTLIATANQGSEATYESGFVIDKFPISRPNLTFSTLTVSNMSPEDSSIYLCSVGWGGTEAFFGQGTRLTVV.

This clone has a handful of counts. The chain has TRBV7-2 and TRBJ1-4; a possible D gene is TRBD1 (6 bases). V lost 1 base and J lost 8, with 17 bases in between. The CDR3 totals 16 residues. Germline CDR1 and CDR2: SGHTA and FQGNSA. The CDR3 nucleotides are TGTGCCAGCAGCTTAGGGGGCAGGGGTTATGGCGAAAAACTGTTTTTT. This codes for CASSLGGRGYGEKLFF. The full variable domain, rest sourced from reference TRBV7-2 and TRBJ1-4, is GAGVSQSPSNKVTEKGKDVELRCDPISGHTALYWYRQSLGQGLEFLIYFQGNSAPDKSGLPSDRFSAERTGGSVSTLTIQRTQQEDSAVYLCASSLGGRGYGEKLFFGSGTQLSVL.

The gene calls are TRBV5-5 and TRBJ1-6; a weak D match, TRBD1 (5 bases). V lost 2 bases and J lost 0, with 12 bases in between. CDR3 length: 17 residues. Germline assignment: CDR1 SGHKS and CDR2 YYEKEE (reference sequence). DNA for the CDR3: TGTGCCAGCAGCTTCCGACCTGACAGCTCCTATAATTCACCCCTCCACTTT. This translates into CASSFRPDSSYNSPLHF.

The genes are TRBV30 and TRBJ1-1, with TRBD1 as a possible D gene (5 bases). The CDR3 is made up of 14 amino acids. The ends were cut back, 4 bases at V and 4 bases at J, with 16 bases in the middle. Germline V gene data show CDR1 as GTSNPN and CDR2 as SVGIG (reference sequence). CDR3 loop: CAWTPGLGRTEAFF. CDR3 nucleotides: TGTGCCTGGACCCCGGGACTCGGTCGCACTGAAGCTTTCTTT.

The chain uses TRBV5-1 and TRBJ2-5, with 7 bases matching TRBD2. The CDR3 extends over 15 amino acids. Germline V gene data show CDR1 as SGHRS and CDR2 as YFSETQ. V shed 6 bases and J 4 bases; nucleotides not matched to a gene: 12. This CDR3 is CASTGGNGLTETQYF. DNA for the CDR3: TGCGCCAGCACCGGGGGGAATGGGCTAACAGAGACCCAGTACTTC.

J is TRBJ2-1 and V is TRBV29-1; 7 bases match TRBD2. The V and J ends lost 0 bases and 8 bases, in that order; junction bases with no gene match: 1. The CDR3 runs to 12 residues. Germline lookup yields CDR1 SQVTM and CDR2 ANQGSEA. CDR3 region: CSVEDLADEQFF. DNA for the CDR3: TGCAGCGTTGAAGATCTAGCGGATGAGCAGTTCTTC.

The V and J genes are TRBV27 and TRBJ1-3, with unresolved D. V lost 7 bases and J lost 0, with 4 bases in between. In germline, CDR1 is MNHEY, CDR2 SMNVEV (reference sequence). The CDR3 covers 12 residues. The CDR3 DNA is TGTGCCAGCATTTACTCTGGAAACACCATATATTTT. This sequence encodes CASIYSGNTIYF.

This clone was detected only a few times. This chain uses TRBV7-8 with TRBJ1-2, with 7 nucleotides matching TRBD1. Germline lookup yields CDR1 SGHVS and CDR2 FQNEAQ. The CDR3 sequence is 15 residues long. V dropped 4 bases and J dropped 0; count of bases not matched to a gene: 5. The CDR3 loop is CASSSGTETNYGYTF. CDR3 coding DNA: TGTGCCAGCAGCTCAGGGACAGAGACTAACTATGGCTACACCTTC.

This chain uses TRBV15 with TRBJ2-7, with D possibly being TRBD1 (6 bases). This CDR3 is 15 amino acids long. V gave up 7 bases and J gave up 5 bases, with 21 bases separating them. The germline gives CDR1 LNHNV, CDR2 YYDKDF (reference sequence). CDR3 sequence reads: CATKDHGENRDEQYF. DNA of the CDR3: TGTGCCACCAAAGACCACGGAGAGAACAGGGACGAGCAGTACTTC.

This clone was counted once. Here the CDR3 reads CASSPDGLNYGYTF. Here the CDR3 DNA reads TGTGCCAGCAGCCCAGATGGCTTGAACTATGGCTACACCTTC. The rearrangement joins TRBV9 to TRBJ1-2; D is unresolved. This CDR3 region has 14 residues. Germline assignment: CDR1 SGDLS and CDR2 YYNGEE. Trimming left V 4 bases short and J 2 bases short, with 12 bases between. Looking up the rest from reference TRBV9 and TRBJ1-2 gives the full variable domain: DSGVTQTPKHLITATGQRVTLRCSPRSGDLSVYWYQQSLDQGLQFLIQYYNGEERAKGNILERFSAQQFPDLHSELNLSSLELGDSALYFCASSPDGLNYGYTFGSGTRLTVV.

V and J are TRBV9 and TRBJ2-1, with a possible D match to TRBD2 (7 bases). The CDR3 is 19 residues long. Looked up from germline, CDR1 is SGDLS and CDR2 is YYNGEE. The ends were cut back, 1 base at V and 4 bases at J, with 24 bases in the middle. The CDR3 is CASSVSLGGPRLDYNEQFF. The CDR3 coding sequence is TGTGCCAGCAGCGTATCACTCGGGGGGCCCCGACTGGATTACAATGAGCAGTTCTTC.

The chain links TRBV19 to TRBJ1-3; TRBD1 matches 7 bases. From germline, CDR1 is LNHDA and CDR2 SQIVND (reference sequence). CDR3 length equals 14 residues. The trim removed 11 bases at V and 0 bases at J, leaving 7 bases unmatched. The CDR3 is CASGQTSSGNTIYF. The CDR3 nucleotides are TGTGCCTCGGGACAGACCAGCTCTGGAAACACCATATATTTT.

This clone was detected only once. The chain uses TRBV29-1 and TRBJ1-1; D unclear. The CDR3 has 12 amino acids. Germline V gene data show CDR1 as SQVTM and CDR2 as ANQGSEA. The V end lost 4 bases, the J end lost 0 bases, and 6 bases lay between the germline ends. CDR3 sequence reads: CSVVRVNTEAFF. DNA for the CDR3: TGCAGCGTTGTACGGGTGAACACTGAAGCTTTCTTT.

V and J are TRBV7-8 and TRBJ2-4; 10 bases are a match to TRBD2. This CDR3 has 20 residues. V dropped 1 base and J dropped 0; count of bases not matched to a gene: 12. Germline V gene sequence: CDR1 SGHVS, CDR2 FQNEAQ. The CDR3: CASSLDYQRGGLGAKNIQYF. CDR3 bases: TGTGCCAGCAGCTTAGATTATCAGCGGGGGGGCTTGGGAGCCAAAAACATTCAGTACTTC.

This CDR3 reads CASSQGGGTTYEQYF. CDR3 bases: TGTGCCAGCAGCCAAGGGGGGGGGACAACCTACGAGCAGTACTTC. The rearrangement uses TRBV5-4 and TRBJ2-7; TRBD2 is a possible D gene (7 bases). Germline loops: CDR1 SGHNT, CDR2 YYREEE (reference sequence). This CDR3 is 15 amino acids long. V shed 4 bases and J shed 2 bases, with 16 bases lying between them.

This clone appeared a few times. The V gene is TRBV19, the J gene TRBJ1-1; no clear D. Between the trimmed V and J ends, which lost 6 bases and 4 bases, there was a span of 9 bases. The CDR3 extends over 12 amino acids. Germline loops: CDR1 LNHDA, CDR2 SQIVND (reference sequence). CDR3 loop: CASSPLRTEAFF. The CDR3 DNA reads as TGTGCCAGTAGCCCTCTACGCACTGAAGCTTTCTTT.

The chain links TRBV4-1 to TRBJ1-2; TRBD1 is a possible D gene (6 bases). V was trimmed by 1 base and J by 5 bases, leaving 14 bases between them. Germline-derived CDR1 and CDR2 are MGHRA and YSYEKL. CDR3 length: 15 residues. CDR3 region: CASSQGGQESYGYTF. In DNA, the CDR3 is TGCGCCAGCAGCCAAGGGGGGCAGGAGAGTTATGGCTACACCTTC.